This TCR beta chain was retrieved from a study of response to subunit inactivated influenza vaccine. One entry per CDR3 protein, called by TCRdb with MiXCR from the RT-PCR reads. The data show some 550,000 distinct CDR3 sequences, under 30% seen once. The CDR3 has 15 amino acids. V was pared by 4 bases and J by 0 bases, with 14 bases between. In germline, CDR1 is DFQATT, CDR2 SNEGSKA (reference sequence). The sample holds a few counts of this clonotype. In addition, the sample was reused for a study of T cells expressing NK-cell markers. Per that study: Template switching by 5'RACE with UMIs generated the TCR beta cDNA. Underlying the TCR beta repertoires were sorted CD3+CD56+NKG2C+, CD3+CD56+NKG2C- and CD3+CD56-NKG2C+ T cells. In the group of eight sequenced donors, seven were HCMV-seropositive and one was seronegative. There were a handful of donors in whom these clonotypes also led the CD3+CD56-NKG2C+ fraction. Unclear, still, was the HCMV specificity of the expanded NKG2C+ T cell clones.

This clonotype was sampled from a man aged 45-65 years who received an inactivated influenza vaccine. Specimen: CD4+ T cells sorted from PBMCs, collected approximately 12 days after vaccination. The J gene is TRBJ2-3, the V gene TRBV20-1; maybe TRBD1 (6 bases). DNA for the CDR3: TGCAGTGCTAAGGGCCAGGGGTTAAGCACAGATACGCAGTATTTT. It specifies CSAKGQGLSTDTQYF.